The 13 T cell receptor beta chains in this list originate from one sample, sequenced in a study of identical twins (dated by TCRdb to the mid-2010s). Libraries were made using 5' RACE. The instrument was an Illumina HiSeq 2000. TCRdb's own reprocessing of the public reads used fastp at Q25 and MiXCR and kept productive beta chains. Rows matching on CDR3 protein sequence are summarized as one entry with the most common DNA and genes. The sample table records about 240,000 distinct CDR3 sequences; 12% of these occur just once. The top ten constitute 4% to 5% of the sample. These sequences were also reported in another study, on yellow fever vaccine responses in identical twins.

Sequenced: memory (CD45RO+) T cells sorted from blood. The label giving this sample's cell subset or site can be read as: CD45RO+ enriched T cells. These receptors originate from a woman aged 18 to 35 in good health.

This clonotype was seen more than once but under ten times. The J gene is TRBJ1-2, the V gene TRBV20-1; D remains unclear. The CDR3 contains 13 residues. CDR1 is DFQATT, CDR2 SNEGSKA, per germline (reference sequence). The V and J ends lost 1 base and 2 bases respectively, with 8 bases between them. Written as DNA, the CDR3 is TGCAGTGCTAGAGGGTCGTCCAACTATGGCTACACCTTC. Its translation is CSARGSSNYGYTF.

The rearrangement uses TRBV12-3 or TRBV12-4 and TRBJ1-4; no definite D call. V lost 4 bases and J lost 8, with 14 bases in between. This CDR3 region has 14 residues. CDR3 nucleotide sequence: TGTGCCAGCAGTTCCGGGGAAATCGGGGAAAAACTGTTTTTT. Translated: CASSSGEIGEKLFF.

This clonotype was seen at least ten times. The CDR3 coding sequence is TGTGCCAGCTCACCGGGACTGGCATACGAGCAGTACTTC. This encodes CASSPGLAYEQYF. V gene TRBV18 combines with J gene TRBJ2-7, with a possible D match to TRBD2 (6 bases). The germline V and J ends were trimmed by 3 bases and 4 bases, with 10 bases remaining between them. The CDR3 length is 13 residues. CDR1 is KGHSH and CDR2 is LQKENI in the germline V gene.

This clonotype has at least ten counts. The chain links TRBV20-1 to TRBJ2-7, with 7 bases identical to TRBD2. After removal of 5 bases from V and 1 base from J, the junction contained 5 bases not matched to a gene. This CDR3 has 13 amino acids. Per germline, CDR1 DFQATT and CDR2 SNEGSKA (reference sequence). The CDR3 protein is CSALSGGSYEQYF. Here the CDR3 DNA reads TGCAGTGCTCTTTCGGGGGGTTCCTACGAGCAGTACTTC.

The chain carries TRBV12-3 or TRBV12-4 and TRBJ2-2; D possibly corresponds to TRBD1 (5 bases). This CDR3 has 12 amino acids. The germline V and J ends were trimmed by 8 bases and 6 bases, with 10 bases remaining between them. CDR3 sequence: CASGAVSGELFF. The CDR3 DNA sequence: TGTGCCAGCGGGGCTGTATCCGGGGAGCTGTTTTTT.

The chain couples TRBV6-1 to TRBJ2-7, with 14 positions matching TRBD2. V gave up 6 bases and J gave up 7 bases; unmatched junction bases: 11. This CDR3 has 16 residues. Germline V gene data show CDR1 as MNHNS and CDR2 as SASEGT. The CDR3: CASRQMTSGGAHEQYF. The CDR3 region has the DNA TGTGCCAGCAGACAAATGACTAGCGGGGGGGCCCATGAGCAGTACTTC.

The chain employs TRBV7-8 and TRBJ2-7; D may match TRBD1 or TRBD2 (5 bases each). The V and J ends lost 1 base and 7 bases respectively, with 11 bases between them. The CDR3 has 13 amino acids. Germline CDR1 SGHVS, CDR2 FQNEAQ. The CDR3 DNA reads as TGTGCCAGCAGCTTAGTGAGGGGCTGGGAGCAGTACTTC. Protein: CASSLVRGWEQYF.

This clonotype was seen a handful of times. V usage is TRBV9 and J usage is TRBJ1-2; D gene ambiguous. V lost 4 bases, J lost 7 bases, and 8 bases lay in between. Looked up from germline, CDR1 is SGDLS and CDR2 is YYNGEE. The CDR3 runs 11 residues. The CDR3 sequence is CASSSRTGYTF. Written as DNA, the CDR3 is TGTGCCAGCAGCTCTCGGACTGGCTACACCTTC.

The chain is built from TRBV6-2 or TRBV6-3 and TRBJ2-1; TRBD2 is a possible D gene (5 bases). This CDR3 contains 17 residues. CDR1 MNHEY and CDR2 SVGEGT come from the germline V gene. V shed 6 bases and J shed 0 bases, with 18 bases lying between them. The CDR3 region is CASSTLVSGLSYNEQFF. The CDR3 coding sequence is TGTGCCAGCAGCACCTTAGTGTCAGGACTCTCCTACAATGAGCAGTTCTTC.

This clonotype was detected ten times or more. The chain couples TRBV4-1 to TRBJ2-7; D may be TRBD1 (6 bases). V gave up 0 bases and J gave up 3 bases, with 18 bases separating them. Germline assignment: CDR1 MGHRA and CDR2 YSYEKL. The length of the CDR3 is 17 residues. The CDR3 loop is CASSQDRPGHAHYEQYF. CDR3 in DNA: TGCGCCAGCAGCCAAGATCGTCCGGGACACGCGCACTACGAGCAGTACTTC.

This clonotype came up a few times. V and J are TRBV30 and TRBJ2-1; D is perhaps TRBD2 (7 bases). The CDR3 totals 15 residues. In germline, CDR1 is GTSNPN, CDR2 SVGIG (reference sequence). Trimming pared 0 bases from V and 6 bases from J, leaving 15 bases between. The CDR3 DNA reads TGTGCCTGGAGTGTAGCCCGGGGGGCTAGCAATGAGCAGTTCTTC. Its translation is CAWSVARGASNEQFF. The full variable domain, with the rest looked up from reference TRBV30 and TRBJ2-1, is SQTIHQWPATLVQPVGSPLSLECTVEGTSNPNLYWYRQAAGRGLQLLFYSVGIGQISSEVPQNLSASRPQDRQFILSSKKLLLSDSGFYLCAWSVARGASNEQFFGPGTRLTVL.

This chain joins TRBV6-2 or TRBV6-3 and TRBJ2-7; 7 bases agree with TRBD2. The J segment lost 3 bases and the V segment lost 4 bases, leaving 9 bases of the junction unmatched. CDR1 is MNHEY and CDR2 is SVGEGT in the germline V gene. The CDR3 is made up of 15 amino acids. As DNA, the CDR3 is TGTGCCAGCAGTTCAACCTTTGCTAGCGGCTACGAGCAGTACTTC. Residues: CASSSTFASGYEQYF.

This clonotype was recorded a few times. The gene calls are TRBV11-2 and TRBJ1-6; 10 bases fit TRBD1. This CDR3 is 15 amino acids long. The trim removed 1 base at V and 7 bases at J, leaving 1 base unmatched. CDR1 is SGHAT, CDR2 FQNNGV, per germline. For the CDR3, the DNA is TGTGCCAGCAGCTTAGTGGGACAGGGGAATTCACCCCTCCACTTT. Amino acid sequence: CASSLVGQGNSPLHF. Full variable domain (missing parts from reference TRBV11-2 and TRBJ1-6): EAGVAQSPRYKIIEKRQSVAFWCNPISGHATLYWYQQILGQGPKLLIQFQNNGVVDDSQLPKDRFSAERLKGVDSTLKIQPAKLEDSAVYLCASSLVGQGNSPLHFGNGTRLTVT.